This T cell receptor beta chain stems from a study of blood T cell repertoires in COVID-19. Looked up from germline, CDR1 is MNHEY and CDR2 is SVGAGI. The length of the CDR3 is 14 residues. V was cut by 10 bases and J by 2 bases, with 15 bases left in between. The cohort comprised adults aged about 18 to 100 years residing in 24 US areas. Self-reported history from a screening survey and questionnaire set each donor's cohort. In the original workflow: Reference gene primer amplification in the assay estimated nucleated cell counts. Using immunoSEQ multiplex PCR, the repertoire was profiled, and TCRdb retains in-frame clones only, with some absent. V, J and clone size reflect that table, while D and trimming were determined from the DNA. The repertoire has under 200,000 clones, 75% to 90% of them found once; the top ten carry approximately 0.8%.

This receptor was identified in a woman aged 18 to 35 who had recovered from COVID-19. The chain has TRBV6-5 and TRBJ2-1; tentatively, D is TRBD2 (6 bases). The sequenced sample was PBMCs or T cells enriched from blood (not recorded which). The DNA for the CDR3 is TGTGCCACCACGCGGGGAGCCCCCTACAATGAGCAGTTCTTC. This encodes CATTRGAPYNEQFF.